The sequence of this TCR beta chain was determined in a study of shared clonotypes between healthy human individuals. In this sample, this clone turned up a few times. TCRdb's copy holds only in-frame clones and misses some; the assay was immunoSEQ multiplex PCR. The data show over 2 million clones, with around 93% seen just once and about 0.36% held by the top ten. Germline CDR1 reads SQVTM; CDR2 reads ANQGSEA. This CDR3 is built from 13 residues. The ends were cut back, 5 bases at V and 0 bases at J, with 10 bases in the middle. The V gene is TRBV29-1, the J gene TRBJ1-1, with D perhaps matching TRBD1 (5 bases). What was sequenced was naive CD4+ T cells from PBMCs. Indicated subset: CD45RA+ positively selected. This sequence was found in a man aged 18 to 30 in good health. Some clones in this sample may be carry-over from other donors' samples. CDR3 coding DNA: TGCAGCGTTTATCGACAGATGAACACTGAAGCTTTCTTT. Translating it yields CSVYRQMNTEAFF.